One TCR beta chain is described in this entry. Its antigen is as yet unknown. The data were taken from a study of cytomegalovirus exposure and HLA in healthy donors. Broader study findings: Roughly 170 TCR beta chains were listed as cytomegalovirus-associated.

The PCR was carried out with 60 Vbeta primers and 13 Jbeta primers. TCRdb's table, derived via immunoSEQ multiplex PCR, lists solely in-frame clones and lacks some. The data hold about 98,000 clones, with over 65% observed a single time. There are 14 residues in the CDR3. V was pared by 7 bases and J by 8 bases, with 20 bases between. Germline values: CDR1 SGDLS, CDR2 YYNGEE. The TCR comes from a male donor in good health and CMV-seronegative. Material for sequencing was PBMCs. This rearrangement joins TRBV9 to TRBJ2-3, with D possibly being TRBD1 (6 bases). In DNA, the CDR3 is TGTGCCAGCGGGGCAGGGGCAAACAGTGGTACGCAGTATTTT. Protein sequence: CASGAGANSGTQYF. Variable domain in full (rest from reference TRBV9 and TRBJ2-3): DSGVTQTPKHLITATGQRVTLRCSPRSGDLSVYWYQQSLDQGLQFLIQYYNGEERAKGNILERFSAQQFPDLHSELNLSSLELGDSALYFCASGAGANSGTQYFGPGTRLTVL.